Listed below are T cell receptor beta chains from one sample, sequenced in a study of blood T cell repertoires in COVID-19. Only in-frame clones appear in the TCRdb table, and some are missing; sequencing was by immunoSEQ multiplex PCR. The sample shows about 200,000 clones, about 88% of them seen only once. Sequenced input: peripheral blood. Receptors were obtained from a human donor in a cohort sampled during active COVID-19. Each CDR3 is given with its conserved first and last residue. Fields, in order: J gene, D gene, clone size, V gene, CDR3 DNA, CDR3 protein. D genes are given only for firm matches. Size values are once, few and many counts, or a class for expanded clones, and some rows have none.

J gene: TRBJ1-1; D gene: NA; clone size: NA; V gene: TRBV19; CDR3 DNA: TGTGCCAGTAGTACCCGGGACATTCTCACTGAAGCTTTCTTT; CDR3 protein: CASSTRDILTEAFF
J gene: TRBJ2-5; D gene: NA; clone size: NA; V gene: TRBV7-8; CDR3 DNA: TGTGCCAGCAGCTTATGGGCCAACAGGGTCCAAGAGACCCAGTACTTC; CDR3 protein: CASSLWANRVQETQYF
J gene: TRBJ2-6; D gene: TRBD1; clone size: NA; V gene: TRBV16; CDR3 DNA: TGTGCCAGCAGCCAAAGGACAGGGGACTCTGGGGCCAACGTCCTGACTTTC; CDR3 protein: CASSQRTGDSGANVLTF
J gene: TRBJ1-2; D gene: NA; clone size: NA; V gene: TRBV2; CDR3 DNA: TGTGCCAGCGTTAGGGGGTTGGATGGCTACACCTTC; CDR3 protein: CASVRGLDGYTF
J gene: TRBJ2-2; D gene: TRBD2; clone size: NA; V gene: TRBV6-4; CDR3 DNA: TGTGCCAGCAGGAGTCACCTAGCGGGAAGCCGGCACGGGGAGCTGTTTTTT; CDR3 protein: CASRSHLAGSRHGELFF
J gene: TRBJ2-7; D gene: NA; clone size: NA; V gene: TRBV5-5; CDR3 DNA: TGTGCCAGCAGCTTGCCCCACTCCTACGAGCAGTACTTC; CDR3 protein: CASSLPHSYEQYF
J gene: TRBJ1-2; D gene: TRBD1; clone size: NA; V gene: TRBV5-6; CDR3 DNA: TGTGCCAGCAGCTTGACAGGGGGTAAAGAGGATGGCTACACCTTC; CDR3 protein: CASSLTGGKEDGYTF
J gene: TRBJ2-7; D gene: TRBD1; clone size: NA; V gene: TRBV11-2; CDR3 DNA: TGTGCCAGCAGCTTAGGCAGGGGGTATATCTACGAGCAGTACTTC; CDR3 protein: CASSLGRGYIYEQYF
J gene: TRBJ2-2; D gene: TRBD2; clone size: NA; V gene: TRBV3-1/TRBV3-2; CDR3 DNA: TGTGCCAGCAGCGTAGCGGGAGGGGGGAACACCGGGGAGCTGTTTTTT; CDR3 protein: CASSVAGGGNTGELFF
J gene: TRBJ2-7; D gene: TRBD2; clone size: NA; V gene: TRBV4-1; CDR3 DNA: TGCGCCAGCAGCCAAGATCACCGGCTAGCGGGGTCCTACGAGCAGTACTTC; CDR3 protein: CASSQDHRLAGSYEQYF
J gene: TRBJ2-4; D gene: TRBD2; clone size: NA; V gene: TRBV11-2; CDR3 DNA: TGTGCCAGCAGCTCCCAGCCCAGCGGGGGTCAGTACTTC; CDR3 protein: CASSSQPSGGQYF
J gene: TRBJ2-2; D gene: TRBD2; clone size: NA; V gene: TRBV2; CDR3 DNA: TGTGCCAGCAGTGGGACTAGCGGGTCCACCGGGGAGCTGTTTTTT; CDR3 protein: CASSGTSGSTGELFF
J gene: TRBJ1-2; D gene: TRBD1; clone size: few; V gene: TRBV2; CDR3 DNA: TGTGCCAGCAGTAGGACAGGACAGTTTGGCTACACCTTC; CDR3 protein: CASSRTGQFGYTF